This T cell receptor beta chain derives from a study of early T cells in non-severe SARS-CoV-2 infection. Germline lookup yields CDR1 SGDLS and CDR2 YYNGEE. This CDR3 has 14 amino acids. The V gene lost 3 bases and the J gene lost 6 bases, with 13 bases spanning the gap. This clonotype was seen a handful of times. In the library, individual cDNA molecules carried attached unique molecular identifiers. TCRdb passed the 5' RACE reads through MiXCR, listing each CDR3 protein once. The data contain more than 25,000 distinct CDR3 sequences, roughly 5.4% of them seen just once; the ten biggest clones take up roughly 2.5%.

The sequencing sample was made of whole blood. This sequence was found in an adult who was a healthcare worker with PCR-confirmed SARS-CoV-2 infection or an uninfected control (not recorded which). The J gene is TRBJ2-1, the V gene TRBV9; possibly TRBD2 for D (5 bases). CDR3 sequence reads: CASSGEVGGNEQFF. The CDR3 DNA sequence: TGTGCCAGCAGCGGAGAGGTAGGAGGCAATGAGCAGTTCTTC. The full variable domain, rest sourced from reference TRBV9 and TRBJ2-1, is DSGVTQTPKHLITATGQRVTLRCSPRSGDLSVYWYQQSLDQGLQFLIQYYNGEERAKGNILERFSAQQFPDLHSELNLSSLELGDSALYFCASSGEVGGNEQFFGPGTRLTVL.